These T cell receptor beta chains were read from a single sample in a study of long-term antiretroviral therapy in people with HIV. The repertoire was sequenced with immunoSEQ multiplex PCR; TCRdb's copy has only in-frame clones and lacks some. The table has 20,000 to 25,000 clones, about 80% seen once. Sequencing was performed on unsorted PBMCs, taken 4.1 years after starting antiretroviral therapy. Receptor source: a woman in her thirties or forties with HIV. The CDR3 runs from the conserved cysteine through the conserved F or W. Each record gives: J gene, clone size, V gene, D gene, CDR3 protein, CDR3 DNA. A D gene is named only where the DNA matches it firmly. Only part of the rows carry a size: once, few, many, or a class if the clone is expanded.

J gene: TRBJ1-5
clone size: NA
V gene: TRBV2
D gene: NA
CDR3 protein: CASSSGSLSNQPQHF
CDR3 DNA: TGTGCCAGCAGCTCAGGGTCTTTAAGCAATCAGCCCCAGCATTTT

J gene: TRBJ1-2
clone size: NA
V gene: TRBV9
D gene: NA
CDR3 protein: CASSGRRAFGEDGYTF
CDR3 DNA: TGTGCCAGCAGCGGGAGACGGGCCTTCGGTGAAGATGGCTACACCTTC

J gene: TRBJ1-5
clone size: NA
V gene: TRBV30
D gene: NA
CDR3 protein: CAWSVTENQPQHF
CDR3 DNA: TGTGCCTGGAGCGTAACAGAAAATCAGCCCCAGCATTTT

J gene: TRBJ2-2
clone size: NA
V gene: TRBV5-3
D gene: TRBD1
CDR3 protein: CARSLGQGRTGELFF
CDR3 DNA: TGTGCCAGAAGCTTGGGACAGGGTCGAACCGGGGAGCTGTTTTTT

J gene: TRBJ1-2
clone size: NA
V gene: TRBV4-1
D gene: TRBD1
CDR3 protein: CASSRGTGGHYGYTF
CDR3 DNA: TGCGCCAGCAGCCGTGGGACAGGGGGGCACTATGGCTACACCTTC

J gene: TRBJ1-6
clone size: few
V gene: TRBV11-2
D gene: NA
CDR3 protein: CASSLSGDSPLHF
CDR3 DNA: TGTGCCAGCAGCTTATCGGGGGATTCACCCCTCCACTTT

J gene: TRBJ2-7
clone size: NA
V gene: TRBV5-1
D gene: NA
CDR3 protein: CASSKVRMDRRSYEQYF
CDR3 DNA: TGCGCCAGCAGCAAGGTGAGAATGGACAGACGCTCCTACGAGCAGTACTTC

J gene: TRBJ2-7
clone size: NA
V gene: TRBV4-2
D gene: NA
CDR3 protein: CASSQDLAGSSYEQYF
CDR3 DNA: TGTGCCAGCAGCCAAGATCTTGCAGGTAGCTCCTACGAGCAGTACTTC

J gene: TRBJ2-7
clone size: NA
V gene: TRBV9
D gene: NA
CDR3 protein: CASSNSFSAYEQYF
CDR3 DNA: TGTGCCAGCAGCAACAGCTTCTCGGCATACGAGCAGTACTTC

J gene: TRBJ1-1
clone size: NA
V gene: TRBV7-9
D gene: TRBD1
CDR3 protein: CASTSGTGPTEAFF
CDR3 DNA: TGTGCCAGCACTTCCGGGACAGGGCCTACTGAAGCTTTCTTT

J gene: TRBJ2-7
clone size: NA
V gene: TRBV30
D gene: TRBD2
CDR3 protein: CAWGRGGAMLEQYF
CDR3 DNA: TGTGCCTGGGGAAGGGGAGGGGCCATGCTCGAGCAGTACTTC

J gene: TRBJ2-7
clone size: NA
V gene: TRBV7-9
D gene: TRBD2
CDR3 protein: CASSSFIAGASYEQYF
CDR3 DNA: TGTGCCAGCAGCTCATTCATAGCGGGGGCTTCCTACGAGCAGTACTTC

J gene: TRBJ1-6
clone size: NA
V gene: TRBV6-5
D gene: NA
CDR3 protein: CASSSEGLNSPLHF
CDR3 DNA: TGTGCCAGCAGTTCCGAAGGCCTTAATTCACCCCTCCACTTT

J gene: TRBJ2-2
clone size: NA
V gene: TRBV6-6
D gene: NA
CDR3 protein: CASSSRDTGELFF
CDR3 DNA: TGTGCCAGCAGTTCGCGGGACACCGGGGAGCTGTTTTTT

J gene: TRBJ1-2
clone size: NA
V gene: TRBV10-2
D gene: TRBD1
CDR3 protein: CASRDRAIIYGYTF
CDR3 DNA: TGCGCCAGCAGGGACAGGGCTATAATCTATGGCTACACCTTC

J gene: TRBJ1-4
clone size: NA
V gene: TRBV4-2
D gene: TRBD1
CDR3 protein: CASSQDPRQGKSDQFF
CDR3 DNA: TGTGCCAGCAGCCAAGATCCTAGACAGGGGAAAAGCGATCAGTTTTTT

J gene: TRBJ2-7
clone size: NA
V gene: TRBV21-1
D gene: NA
CDR3 protein: CASSKEEGAWYEQYF
CDR3 DNA: TGTGCCAGCAGCAAGGAAGAGGGGGCTTGGTACGAGCAGTACTTC

J gene: TRBJ2-3
clone size: once
V gene: TRBV5-4
D gene: NA
CDR3 protein: CASSLDLGSTDTQYF
CDR3 DNA: TGTGCCAGCAGCTTGGACCTTGGGAGCACAGATACGCAGTATTTT

J gene: TRBJ1-5
clone size: NA
V gene: TRBV6-1
D gene: NA
CDR3 protein: CASSGRTAAGNQPQHF
CDR3 DNA: TGTGCCAGCAGTGGGCGGACTGCGGCGGGCAATCAGCCCCAGCATTTT

J gene: TRBJ1-5
clone size: few
V gene: TRBV5-5
D gene: NA
CDR3 protein: CASSTTAINQPQHF
CDR3 DNA: TGTGCCAGCAGCACTACAGCGATAAATCAGCCCCAGCATTTT

J gene: TRBJ2-7
clone size: NA
V gene: TRBV4-1
D gene: NA
CDR3 protein: CASSHQGSGEQYF
CDR3 DNA: TGCGCCAGCAGCCATCAGGGTTCAGGGGAGCAGTACTTC

J gene: TRBJ1-5
clone size: NA
V gene: TRBV19
D gene: NA
CDR3 protein: CASSIFSDQPQHF
CDR3 DNA: TGTGCCAGTAGTATCTTTAGTGATCAGCCCCAGCATTTT

J gene: TRBJ2-7
clone size: once
V gene: TRBV4-1
D gene: TRBD2
CDR3 protein: CASSQGSGAYEQYF
CDR3 DNA: TGCGCCAGCAGCCAAGGGAGCGGGGCCTACGAGCAGTACTTC

J gene: TRBJ1-4
clone size: NA
V gene: TRBV5-4
D gene: TRBD1
CDR3 protein: CASSMDRVNEKLFF
CDR3 DNA: TGTGCCAGCAGCATGGACAGGGTTAATGAAAAACTGTTTTTT

J gene: TRBJ1-4
clone size: NA
V gene: TRBV11-2
D gene: NA
CDR3 protein: CASSFNLRATNEKLFF
CDR3 DNA: TGTGCCAGCAGCTTTAACCTACGGGCAACTAATGAAAAACTGTTTTTT

J gene: TRBJ2-3
clone size: NA
V gene: TRBV5-4
D gene: NA
CDR3 protein: CASTPEGGTDTQYF
CDR3 DNA: TGTGCCAGCACCCCTGAGGGGGGCACAGATACGCAGTATTTT

J gene: TRBJ1-3
clone size: few
V gene: TRBV19
D gene: TRBD1
CDR3 protein: CASSVQGADTIYF
CDR3 DNA: TGTGCCAGTAGCGTACAGGGGGCGGACACCATATATTTT

J gene: TRBJ1-2
clone size: NA
V gene: TRBV13
D gene: NA
CDR3 protein: CASNVRDFTNGYTF
CDR3 DNA: TGTGCCAGCAACGTCCGGGACTTCACTAATGGCTACACCTTC

J gene: TRBJ2-1
clone size: NA
V gene: TRBV19
D gene: NA
CDR3 protein: CASSTGISSYNEQFF
CDR3 DNA: TGTGCCAGTAGTACGGGTATTAGCTCCTACAATGAGCAGTTCTTC

J gene: TRBJ1-2
clone size: NA
V gene: TRBV7-2
D gene: TRBD1
CDR3 protein: CASSQIRMGQSRYNYGYTF
CDR3 DNA: TGTGCCAGCAGCCAAATCCGTATGGGACAGTCAAGGTATAACTATGGCTACACCTTC

J gene: TRBJ1-1
clone size: few
V gene: TRBV30
D gene: NA
CDR3 protein: CAWSHWADTEAFF
CDR3 DNA: TGTGCCTGGAGTCATTGGGCGGACACTGAAGCTTTCTTT

J gene: TRBJ1-2
clone size: NA
V gene: TRBV9
D gene: NA
CDR3 protein: CASSASFWTVYGYTF
CDR3 DNA: TGTGCCAGCAGCGCCTCCTTTTGGACAGTCTATGGCTACACCTTC

J gene: TRBJ2-5
clone size: NA
V gene: TRBV6-6
D gene: NA
CDR3 protein: CASSPKETQYF
CDR3 DNA: TGTGCCAGCAGTCCCAAAGAGACCCAGTACTTC

J gene: TRBJ2-1
clone size: NA
V gene: TRBV19
D gene: NA
CDR3 protein: CASSIAASSYNEQFF
CDR3 DNA: TGTGCCAGTAGTATTGCGGCTAGCTCCTACAATGAGCAGTTCTTC